The subject of this entry is one T cell receptor (beta chain). Its antigen is as yet unknown. This entry comes from a study of CD8+CD57+ T cells in acquired aplastic anemia. The overall study: Mean yield of DNA from sorted CD4+ and CD8+ cells was 3 to 3.5 ug.

Deletions cut 0 bases from V and 0 bases from J, with 11 bases between. Germline V lookup: CDR1 SGDLS, CDR2 YYNGEE. This CDR3 has 16 residues. Genomic DNA was employed as the template in profiling TCR beta VDJ and CDR3. MiXCR, run by TCRdb on the reads, gives a single entry per CDR3 protein. This sample has 50,000 to 70,000 distinct CDR3 sequences; less than 65% occur once, and the top ten carry about 2.5%. Findings and caveats of the study: Roughly 30 CD8+ CDR3 sequences occurred in both the patients and the controls.

The specimen was sorted CD4+, CD8+, or CD8+CD57+ T cells (not recorded which) from PBMCs. V usage is TRBV9 and J usage is TRBJ2-3; D may be TRBD2 (5 bases). This receptor was taken from a human donor in good health, serving as a control. The CDR3 loop is CASSVESGTSTDTQYF. CDR3 nucleotide sequence: TGTGCCAGCAGCGTAGAGAGCGGCACTAGCACAGATACGCAGTATTTT.